The 14 T cell receptor beta chains below all came from one sample that was sequenced in a study of OX40 agonist ivuxolimab in advanced cancers. Generated by immunoSEQ multiplex PCR, the TCRdb table keeps only in-frame clones and is missing some. The data contain roughly 13,000 clones, approximately 87% of them seen just once; the ten biggest clones take up 6.5% to 8%. The input for sequencing was CD4+ or CD8+ T cells sorted from blood, taken in a trial of the OX40 agonist ivuxolimab. The receptors here all came from an adult with an advanced solid tumor such as melanoma, head and neck, liver or kidney cancer.

This chain uses TRBV5-1 with TRBJ1-2; unclear D gene. Germline-derived CDR1 and CDR2 are SGHRS and YFSETQ. This CDR3 has 14 residues. The V end was cut by 3 bases, the J end by 3 bases, with 12 bases between. The CDR3 spells CASSSMGADYGYTF. The CDR3 DNA sequence: TGCGCCAGCAGCTCGATGGGCGCGGACTATGGCTACACCTTC.

The rearrangement links TRBV2 to TRBJ2-3; D uncertain. The CDR3 is 15 amino acids. The germline V and J ends were trimmed by 2 bases and 4 bases, with 13 bases remaining between them. In germline, CDR1 is SNHLY, CDR2 FYNNEI. The CDR3 spells CASSERRVKADTQYF. The CDR3 nucleotides are TGTGCCAGCAGTGAAAGACGGGTCAAGGCAGATACGCAGTATTTT.

The table lists this clone with a count of one. This chain joins TRBV25-1 and TRBJ1-2; no definite D call. V lost 3 bases and J lost 2, with 10 bases in between. From germline, CDR1 is MGHDK and CDR2 SYGVNS. This CDR3 comprises 14 residues. This CDR3 is CASSDPSANYGYTF. The CDR3, as DNA: TGTGCCAGCAGTGATCCAAGCGCGAACTATGGCTACACCTTC.

The rearrangement joins TRBV27 to TRBJ1-3; D ambiguous. Germline CDR1 MNHEY, CDR2 SMNVEV (reference sequence). CDR3 length equals 15 residues. Between the trimmed V and J ends, which lost 7 bases and 0 bases, there was a span of 13 bases. CDR3 sequence: CASTKRPFSGNTIYF. The CDR3 DNA sequence: TGTGCCAGCACGAAGCGGCCGTTCTCTGGAAACACCATATATTTT.

The chain links TRBV18 to TRBJ2-1; 8 bases line up with TRBD1. Trimming at V came to 3 bases and at J to 14 bases, leaving 12 bases not matched to a gene. This CDR3 is 14 amino acids long. CDR1 and CDR2 from the germline V gene are KGHSH and LQKENI. The CDR3 loop reads CASSPSPGGMYKFF. The CDR3 DNA reads TGTGCCAGCTCACCGTCACCAGGGGGCATGTATAAGTTCTTC.

This clone was seen just once. In DNA form, the CDR3 reads TGCGCCAGCAGCCCCACTAGCGGGGGGCGCGATGAGCAGTTCTTC. It yields the protein CASSPTSGGRDEQFF. The chain has TRBV5-1 and TRBJ2-1, with 12 bases identical to TRBD2. J was trimmed by 8 bases and V by 4 bases; bases with no gene match: 7. Germline lookup yields CDR1 SGHRS and CDR2 YFSETQ. This CDR3 has 15 amino acids.

V is TRBV9 and J is TRBJ2-5; 8 nucleotides match TRBD1. V shed 2 bases and J 5 bases; nucleotides not matched to a gene: 5. Germline V lookup: CDR1 SGDLS, CDR2 YYNGEE. The CDR3 spans 14 residues. The chain's CDR3 is CASSVDRGHETQYF. DNA for the CDR3: TGTGCCAGCAGCGTCGACAGGGGCCACGAGACCCAGTACTTC. The full variable domain, its missing parts supplied by reference TRBV9 and TRBJ2-5, is DSGVTQTPKHLITATGQRVTLRCSPRSGDLSVYWYQQSLDQGLQFLIQYYNGEERAKGNILERFSAQQFPDLHSELNLSSLELGDSALYFCASSVDRGHETQYFGPGTRLLVL.

The J gene is TRBJ2-7, the V gene TRBV6-4; D is possibly TRBD2 (6 bases). The germline V and J ends were trimmed by 7 bases and 4 bases, with 11 bases remaining between them. The CDR3 length is 12 residues. The V gene's germline CDR1 is MRHNA and CDR2 SNTAGT. This chain's CDR3 is CASTLGRYEQYF. The CDR3 bases are TGTGCCAGCACCTTAGGGAGGTACGAGCAGTACTTC.

The V gene is TRBV11-2, the J gene TRBJ2-2; perhaps D is TRBD1 or TRBD2 (6 bases each). This CDR3 is 18 amino acids long. CDR1 SGHAT and CDR2 FQNNGV come from the germline V gene. V dropped 5 bases and J dropped 5 bases, with 24 bases sitting between them. The CDR3 reads CASSPPRGGGAGTGELFF. DNA of the CDR3: TGTGCCAGCAGCCCCCCCCGGGGTGGGGGCGCGGGGACCGGGGAGCTGTTTTTT.

This clone has a single count. The V and J genes are TRBV9 and TRBJ1-4; 7 bases match TRBD1. The germline gives CDR1 SGDLS, CDR2 YYNGEE. The CDR3 is 15 residues long. Trimming removed 4 bases from V and 0 bases from J; junction bases left unmatched: 3. CDR3 amino acids: CASSLTGATNEKLFF. CDR3 DNA sequence: TGTGCCAGCAGCCTTACAGGGGCAACTAATGAAAAACTGTTTTTT.

The chain carries TRBV30 and TRBJ2-3, with D perhaps matching TRBD1 (5 bases). V was trimmed by 5 bases and J by 4 bases, leaving 10 bases between them. Looked up from germline, CDR1 is GTSNPN and CDR2 is SVGIG (reference sequence). CDR3 length: 12 residues. The CDR3 reads CAWGRVADTQYF. CDR3 bases: TGTGCCTGGGGCAGGGTGGCAGATACGCAGTATTTT.

The chain combines TRBV7-9 with TRBJ2-3; a possible D gene is TRBD1 (5 bases). Germline loops: CDR1 SEHNR, CDR2 FQNEAQ (reference sequence). The CDR3 extends over 15 amino acids. V was trimmed by 4 bases and J by 2 bases, leaving 13 bases between them. CDR3 loop: CASSSMGPITDTQYF. The CDR3 nucleotides are TGTGCCAGCAGCTCCATGGGGCCCATCACAGATACGCAGTATTTT.

The chain uses TRBV5-1 and TRBJ2-7; 7 positions agree with TRBD2. V lost 3 bases to trimming and J lost 5 bases; unmatched junction nucleotides: 5. This CDR3 is built from 13 residues. CDR1 and CDR2 from the germline V gene are SGHRS and YFSETQ. CDR3: CASSWGSGHEQYF. As DNA, the CDR3 is TGCGCCAGCAGCTGGGGTAGCGGGCACGAGCAGTACTTC.

The chain combines TRBV7-9 with TRBJ2-5, with TRBD1 matching 10 bases. The CDR3 loop spans 17 amino acids. The V segment lost 2 bases and the J segment 4 bases; nucleotides outside the gene matches: 10. Germline-derived CDR1 and CDR2 are SEHNR and FQNEAQ (reference sequence). The CDR3 is CASSLYTRGQGRETQYF. DNA for the CDR3: TGTGCCAGCAGCTTATATACGAGGGGACAGGGGCGAGAGACCCAGTACTTC.